These 10 T cell receptor beta chains share one sample of origin, sequenced in a study of T-cell reconstitution after alpha-beta-depleted transplantation in children. Unique molecular identifiers were incorporated into the prepared TCRbeta library. One entry per CDR3 protein, called by TCRdb with MiXCR from the PCR reads. Here the sample spans hundreds of thousands of distinct CDR3 sequences, about 10% being singletons. The starting material was PBMCs, obtained before TCRalphabeta/CD19-depleted stem cell transplant. These receptors all come from a child between 2 and 9 years old with inherited bone marrow failure, due to receive a stem cell transplant.

The table lists this clonotype with a few counts. The chain recombines TRBV19 with TRBJ2-1; possibly TRBD2 for D (5 bases). CDR3 size: 15 residues. Trimming cost V 5 bases and J 3 bases, with 14 bases left between them. Germline loops: CDR1 LNHDA, CDR2 SQIVND (reference sequence). The CDR3 here is CASSPPTRYYNEQFF. For the CDR3, the DNA is TGTGCCAGTAGTCCACCCACTAGGTACTACAATGAGCAGTTCTTC.

This clonotype has only a few counts. This chain uses TRBV6-5 with TRBJ1-2; D gene unclear. V gave up 7 bases and J gave up 5 bases, with 11 bases separating them. Germline V gene sequence: CDR1 MNHEY, CDR2 SVGAGI. The length of the CDR3 is 12 residues. In nucleotides, the CDR3 is TGTGCCAGCACCTCAACGGGATATGGCTACACCTTC. Protein: CASTSTGYGYTF.

This clonotype came up once. At one end, the junction sequence differs from germline, possibly due to a read error. V is TRBV5-1 and J is TRBJ2-2, with 8 bases matching TRBD2. The germline V gene encodes CDR1 SGHRS and CDR2 YFSETQ. The CDR3 spans 14 residues. The DNA of the CDR3 is TGCGCCAGCAGCTCGGCGGGAGGCACCGGGGAGCCGTTTTTT. It specifies CASSSAGGTGEPFF.

CDR3 nucleotide sequence: TGTGCCAGCAGTTTAACGGGACTAGCCTCCTACGAGCAGTACTTC. Its translation is CASSLTGLASYEQYF. The chain has TRBV28 and TRBJ2-7; 9 bases align to TRBD2. Germline CDR1 reads MDHEN; CDR2 reads SYDVKM. Trimming took 2 bases from V and 0 from J; bases not matched to a gene: 2. The CDR3 is made up of 15 amino acids.

The V and J genes are TRBV12-3 or TRBV12-4 and TRBJ1-5, with no clear D. The CDR3 spans 14 residues. Between the trimmed V and J ends, which lost 3 bases and 2 bases, there was a span of 8 bases. CDR3 loop: CASSLDPRNQPQHF. The CDR3 DNA sequence: TGTGCCAGCAGTTTGGACCCCCGCAATCAGCCCCAGCATTTT.

This clonotype occurred many times. The V call is TRBV7-2, the J call TRBJ2-3; TRBD2 is a possible D gene (5 bases). Trimming left V 2 bases short and J 1 base short, with 13 bases between. CDR1 is SGHTA, CDR2 FQGNSA, per germline. The CDR3 extends over 16 amino acids. The CDR3 reads CASSLKENSGTDTQYF. The DNA for the CDR3 is TGTGCCAGCAGCTTAAAAGAGAATAGCGGCACAGATACGCAGTATTTT. Looking up the rest from reference TRBV7-2 and TRBJ2-3 gives the full variable domain: GAGVSQSPSNKVTEKGKDVELRCDPISGHTALYWYRQSLGQGLEFLIYFQGNSAPDKSGLPSDRFSAERTGGSVSTLTIQRTQQEDSAVYLCASSLKENSGTDTQYFGPGTRLTVL.

This clonotype was picked up a small number of times. V is TRBV9 and J is TRBJ2-5; D is possibly TRBD2 (6 bases). The CDR3 sequence is 15 residues long. In germline, CDR1 is SGDLS, CDR2 YYNGEE. With 0 bases removed from V and 4 bases from J, the gap between germline ends came to 13 bases. The CDR3 loop reads CASSVGRERGETQYF. As DNA, the CDR3 is TGTGCCAGCAGCGTAGGACGGGAGAGAGGAGAGACCCAGTACTTC.

As for this clonotype: A clone one base away is much larger, so this may be a read error. The CDR3 sequence is CASSLEESYDQYF. Written as DNA, the CDR3 is TGTGCCAGCAGCTTAGAAGAGTCCTACGACCAGTACTTC. V is TRBV7-9 and J is TRBJ2-7, with no clear D. Germline loops: CDR1 SEHNR, CDR2 FQNEAQ (reference sequence). This CDR3 comprises 13 residues.

The sample holds many counts of this clonotype. This chain joins TRBV5-1 and TRBJ2-1, with 14 bases identical to TRBD2. Unmatched junction bases numbered 7, after V lost 4 bases and J lost 4 bases. CDR1 is SGHRS and CDR2 is YFSETQ in the germline V gene. This CDR3 is built from 17 residues. The CDR3 sequence: CASSPRTSGRIYNEQFF. For the CDR3, the DNA is TGCGCCAGCAGCCCCCGGACTAGCGGGAGGATTTACAATGAGCAGTTCTTC.

This clonotype appeared many times. The chain recombines TRBV27 with TRBJ2-1; no firm D call. Germline CDR1 is MNHEY and CDR2 is SMNVEV (reference sequence). V was shortened by 3 bases and J by 8 bases, with 11 bases between the two germline ends. There are 13 residues in the CDR3. The CDR3 DNA reads as TGTGCCAGCAGTTTCCACTTCGCCGATGAGCAGTTCTTC. This sequence encodes CASSFHFADEQFF.